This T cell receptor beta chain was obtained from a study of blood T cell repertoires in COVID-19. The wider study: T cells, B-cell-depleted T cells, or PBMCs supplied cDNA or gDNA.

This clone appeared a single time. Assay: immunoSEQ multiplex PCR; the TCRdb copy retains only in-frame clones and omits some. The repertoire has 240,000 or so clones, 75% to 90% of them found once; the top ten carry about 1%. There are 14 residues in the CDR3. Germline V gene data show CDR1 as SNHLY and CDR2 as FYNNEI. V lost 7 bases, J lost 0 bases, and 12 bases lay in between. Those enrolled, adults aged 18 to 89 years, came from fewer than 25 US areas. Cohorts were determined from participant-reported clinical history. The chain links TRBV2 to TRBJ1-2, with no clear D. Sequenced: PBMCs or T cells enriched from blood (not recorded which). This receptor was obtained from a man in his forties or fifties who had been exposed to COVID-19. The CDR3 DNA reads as TGTGCCAGCACATCCCGACGGGCTAACTATGGCTACACCTTC. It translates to CASTSRRANYGYTF.